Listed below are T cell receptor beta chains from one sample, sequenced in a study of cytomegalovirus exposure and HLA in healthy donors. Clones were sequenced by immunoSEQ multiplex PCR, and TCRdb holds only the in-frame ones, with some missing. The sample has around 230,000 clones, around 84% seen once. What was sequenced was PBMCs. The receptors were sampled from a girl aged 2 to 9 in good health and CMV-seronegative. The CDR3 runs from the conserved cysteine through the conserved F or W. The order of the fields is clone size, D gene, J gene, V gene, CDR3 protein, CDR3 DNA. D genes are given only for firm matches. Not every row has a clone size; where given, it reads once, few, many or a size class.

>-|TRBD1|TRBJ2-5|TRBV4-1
CASSSGQGHIETQYF
TGCGCCAGCAGCTCGGGACAGGGGCATATAGAGACCCAGTACTTC
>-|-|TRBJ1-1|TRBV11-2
CASSFQLVEAFF
TGTGCCAGCAGCTTCCAACTTGTTGAAGCTTTCTTT
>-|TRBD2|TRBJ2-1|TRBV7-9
CASSLRTSGSLYNEQFF
TGTGCCAGCAGCCTCAGGACTAGCGGGAGCCTCTACAATGAGCAGTTCTTC
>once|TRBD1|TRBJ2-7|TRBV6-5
CATTDTGASYEQYF
TGTGCCACCACGGACACAGGGGCCTCCTACGAGCAGTACTTC
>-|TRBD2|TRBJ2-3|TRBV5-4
CASSLGLAGVTDTQYF
TGTGCCAGCAGCTTAGGACTAGCGGGAGTCACAGATACGCAGTATTTT
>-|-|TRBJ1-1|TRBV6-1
CASRDSLNTEAFF
TGTGCCAGCAGGGACAGTTTGAACACTGAAGCTTTCTTT
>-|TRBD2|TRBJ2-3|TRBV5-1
CASTTTSGGTDTQYF
TGCGCCAGCACCACTACTAGCGGGGGCACAGATACGCAGTATTTT
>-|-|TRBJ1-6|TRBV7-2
CASSFLYRNSPLHF
TGTGCCAGCAGCTTCCTATACAGGAATTCACCCCTCCACTTT
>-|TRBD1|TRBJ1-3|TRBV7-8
CASSWNQGQGGSGNTIYF
TGTGCCAGCAGCTGGAACCAAGGACAGGGCGGTTCTGGAAACACCATATATTTT
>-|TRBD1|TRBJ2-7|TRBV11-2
CASSGAGTGDSYEQYF
TGTGCCAGCAGCGGCGCCGGGACAGGGGACTCCTACGAGCAGTACTTC
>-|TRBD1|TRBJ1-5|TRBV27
CASSPRLTGVQPQHF
TGTGCCAGCAGTCCCCGCCTGACAGGGGTACAGCCCCAGCATTTT
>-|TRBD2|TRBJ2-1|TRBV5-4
CASSYGTSGRGEFF
TGTGCCAGCAGCTACGGGACTAGCGGGAGGGGGGAGTTCTTC
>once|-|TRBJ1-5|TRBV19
CASSIDRGGESNQPQHF
TGTGCCAGTAGTATAGATCGGGGGGGTGAGAGCAATCAGCCCCAGCATTTT
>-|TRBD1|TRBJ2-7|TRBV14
CASSRGTGQGDSYEQYF
TGTGCCAGCAGCCGCGGCACCGGACAGGGGGACTCCTACGAGCAGTACTTC
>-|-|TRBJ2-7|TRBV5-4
CASTKSTGSYEQYF
TGTGCCAGCACCAAATCCACAGGTTCCTACGAGCAGTACTTC
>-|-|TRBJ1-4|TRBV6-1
CASSELPQQGRVEKLFF
TGTGCCAGCAGTGAACTCCCACAACAGGGTAGAGTTGAAAAACTGTTTTTT
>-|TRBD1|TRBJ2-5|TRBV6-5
CASSLQGIQYF
TGTGCCAGCAGTTTACAGGGGATCCAGTACTTC
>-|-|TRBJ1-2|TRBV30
CAWSVGGPGLGYTF
TGTGCCTGGAGTGTAGGTGGGCCAGGTCTTGGCTACACCTTC
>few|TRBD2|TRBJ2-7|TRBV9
CASSVGFGLAGGNEQYF
TGTGCCAGCAGCGTAGGATTTGGACTAGCGGGAGGTAACGAGCAGTACTTC
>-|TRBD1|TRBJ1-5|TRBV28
CASRKWTGSNQPQHF
TGTGCCAGCAGGAAATGGACAGGGAGCAATCAGCCCCAGCATTTT
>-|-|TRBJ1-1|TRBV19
CASTRTQNTEAFF
TGTGCCAGTACCCGGACACAGAACACTGAAGCTTTCTTT
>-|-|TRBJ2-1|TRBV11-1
CASSHRVSSYNEQFF
TGTGCCAGCAGCCACAGGGTCAGCTCCTACAATGAGCAGTTCTTC
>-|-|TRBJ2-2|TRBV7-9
CASSLAGSGTTGELFF
TGTGCCAGCAGCTTAGCGGGCTCGGGAACGACCGGGGAGCTGTTTTTT
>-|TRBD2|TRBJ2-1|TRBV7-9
CASSLQGGSGRDNEQFF
TGTGCCAGCAGCTTACAGGGAGGCAGCGGGAGGGACAATGAGCAGTTCTTC
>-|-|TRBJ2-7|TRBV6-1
CASSARYEQYF
TGTGCCAGCAGTGCCCGTTACGAGCAGTACTTC
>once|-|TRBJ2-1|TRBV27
CASRLQGPEQFF
TGTGCCAGCAGACTACAGGGTCCTGAGCAGTTCTTC
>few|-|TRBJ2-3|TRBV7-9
CASSLQGSTDTQYF
TGTGCCAGCAGCTTGCAGGGGAGCACAGATACGCAGTATTTT
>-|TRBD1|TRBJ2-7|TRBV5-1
CASSLGTGTIYEQYF
TGCGCCAGCAGCTTGGGGACAGGGACCATCTACGAGCAGTACTTC
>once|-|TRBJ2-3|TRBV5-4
CASSSQGGTDTQYF
TGTGCCAGCAGCTCTCAAGGGGGCACAGATACGCAGTATTTT
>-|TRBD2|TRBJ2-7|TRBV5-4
CASSLGGTSAYEQYF
TGTGCCAGCAGCTTGGGAGGGACTAGCGCCTACGAGCAGTACTTC
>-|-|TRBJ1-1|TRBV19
CASSMGPHTEAFF
TGTGCCAGTAGTATGGGGCCTCACACTGAAGCTTTCTTT
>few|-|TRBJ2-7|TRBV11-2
CASSYVSYEQYF
TGTGCCAGCAGCTACGTCAGCTACGAGCAGTACTTC
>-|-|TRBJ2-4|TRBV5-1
CASSLAGAKNIQYF
TGCGCCAGCAGCTTGGCCGGGGCCAAAAACATTCAGTACTTC
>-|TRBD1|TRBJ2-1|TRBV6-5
CASSHQGASYNEQFF
TGTGCCAGCAGCCATCAGGGGGCGTCCTACAATGAGCAGTTCTTC
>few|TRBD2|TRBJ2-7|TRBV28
CASSLQVAGVAYEQYF
TGTGCCAGCAGTTTACAAGTAGCGGGAGTAGCCTACGAGCAGTACTTC
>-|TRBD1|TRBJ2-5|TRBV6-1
CASSNRGETQYF
TGTGCCAGCAGCAACAGGGGGGAGACCCAGTACTTC
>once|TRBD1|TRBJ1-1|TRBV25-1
CASSESGGADTEAFF
TGTGCCAGCAGTGAATCAGGGGGCGCGGACACTGAAGCTTTCTTT
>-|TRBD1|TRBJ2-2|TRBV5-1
CASSFRDRVFGLAGELFF
TGCGCCAGCAGCTTCCGGGACAGGGTTTTTGGTTTGGCCGGGGAGCTGTTTTTT
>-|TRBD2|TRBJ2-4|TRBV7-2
CASSPSRGSKNIQYF
TGTGCCAGCAGCCCCTCGCGGGGGTCCAAAAACATTCAGTACTTC
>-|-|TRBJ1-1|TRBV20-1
CSASQGTQAFF
TGCAGTGCTAGCCAGGGAACCCAAGCTTTCTTT
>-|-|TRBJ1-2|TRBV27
CASSPLGGGYGYTF
TGTGCCAGCAGTCCCCTTGGGGGCGGCTATGGCTACACCTTC
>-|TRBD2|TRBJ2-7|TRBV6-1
CASSEGPSGGPAYEQYF
TGTGCCAGCAGTGAAGGTCCTAGCGGGGGGCCTGCCTACGAGCAGTACTTC
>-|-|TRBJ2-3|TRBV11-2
CASSFRLSTDTQYF
TGTGCCAGCAGCTTCCGACTTAGCACAGATACGCAGTATTTT
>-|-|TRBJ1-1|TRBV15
CATSRDFSGTEAFF
TGTGCCACCAGCAGAGATTTCTCGGGTACTGAAGCTTTCTTT
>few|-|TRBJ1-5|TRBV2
CASSGDSRIGGNSNQPQHF
TGTGCCAGCAGTGGGGACTCTAGGATCGGAGGGAATAGCAATCAGCCCCAGCATTTT
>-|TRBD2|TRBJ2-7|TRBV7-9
CASSLDSLAGAGWNEQYF
TGTGCCAGCAGCTTAGATTCACTAGCGGGAGCGGGATGGAACGAGCAGTACTTC
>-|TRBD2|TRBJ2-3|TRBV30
CAWSGTSGGTDTQYF
TGTGCCTGGAGTGGGACTAGCGGGGGCACAGATACGCAGTATTTT